The source of this T cell receptor beta chain is a study of T cell changes during pregnancy in multiple sclerosis. CDR3 length: 17 residues. CDR1 is MNHEY and CDR2 is SMNVEV in the germline V gene (reference sequence). With V trimmed by 5 bases and J by 5 bases, 14 bases remained unmatched. This table comes from immunoSEQ multiplex PCR, and its TCRdb copy is limited to in-frame clones, with some not included. The repertoire holds about 46,000 clones, with more than 85% as singletons. Sequencing used CD8+ T cells from peripheral blood mononuclear cells, obtained after pregnancy. The chain joins TRBV27 to TRBJ2-3, with 9 bases that match TRBD2. The clonotype originates from a female donor with multiple sclerosis, enrolled in a pregnancy study. Here the CDR3 reads CASSHALRGRAEDTQYF. Here the CDR3 DNA reads TGTGCCAGCAGTCACGCCCTTCGCGGGAGGGCGGAAGATACGCAGTATTTT.